The clone carrying this T cell receptor (beta chain) appeared many times. The PBMCs were taken from 10 ml of fresh peripheral blood. The V end lost 5 bases, the J end lost 4 bases, and 18 bases lay between the germline ends. Germline V lookup: CDR1 MNHEY, CDR2 SMNVEV (reference sequence). The CDR3 totals 15 residues. This sample stems from a study of Graves' ophthalmopathy and Graves' hyperthyroidism. RNA transcripts were the template, and TCR beta CDR3 regions were amplified from them. HTBI-primed first-round RT-PCR preceded second-round multiplex PCR. TCRdb reprocessed the multiplex PCR reads with MiXCR, giving one entry per CDR3 protein. The table shows about 390,000 distinct CDR3 sequences, with approximately 15% occurring only once.

The receptor was isolated from a woman aged 18 to 35 with stable Graves' hyperthyroidism. Sequencing input: peripheral blood. The chain is built from TRBV27 and TRBJ2-7; TRBD1 might be the D (5 bases). The CDR3 protein is CASSPLTGRHYEQYF. The CDR3, as DNA: TGTGCCAGCAGTCCCCTTACAGGCCGGCATTACGAGCAGTACTTC.